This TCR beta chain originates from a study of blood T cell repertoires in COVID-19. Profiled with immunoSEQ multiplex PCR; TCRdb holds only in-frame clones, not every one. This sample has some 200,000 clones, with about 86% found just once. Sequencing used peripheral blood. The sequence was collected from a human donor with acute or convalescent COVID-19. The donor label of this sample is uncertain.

Here the CDR3 DNA reads TGCGCCAGCAGCTTGGCGTTACTAGCGGGGGACACAGATACGCAGTATTTT. Protein product: CASSLALLAGDTDTQYF. The J gene is TRBJ2-3, the V gene TRBV5-1; 11 bases fit TRBD2. In germline, CDR1 is SGHRS, CDR2 YFSETQ. V was pared by 0 bases and J by 2 bases, with 5 bases of the junction left unmatched. CDR3 length equals 17 residues.